These T cell receptor beta chains were read from a single sample in a study of cytomegalovirus exposure and HLA in healthy donors. TCRdb's copy holds only in-frame clones and misses some; the assay was immunoSEQ multiplex PCR. The sample lists about 200,000 clones; about 90% were seen once. Sample: PBMCs. The receptor set was obtained from a man aged 25-45 years in good health and CMV-seronegative. Both conserved end residues are part of each CDR3. A D gene is named only where the DNA matches it firmly. Clone size is not always given. Where it is, it says once, few, many or a class for expanded clones.

J: TRBJ2-5
V: TRBV21-1
size: -
D: -
DNA: TGTGCCAGCAGCAAAGCGGGAGCGGACCAAGAGACCCAGTACTTC
CDR3: CASSKAGADQETQYF

J: TRBJ1-1
V: TRBV30
size: -
D: TRBD1
DNA: TGTGCCTGGAGTGAAGGGACAGGGCAGCGAGCTTTCTTT
CDR3: CAWSEGTGQRAFF

J: TRBJ2-7
V: TRBV5-6
size: -
D: TRBD1
DNA: TGTGCCAGCAGCTTAAGGGGGCCCTACGAGCAGTACTTC
CDR3: CASSLRGPYEQYF

J: TRBJ2-2
V: TRBV15
size: -
D: -
DNA: TGTGCCACCAGCCGACGAGGCGACGGGGAGCTGTTTTTT
CDR3: CATSRRGDGELFF

J: TRBJ1-4
V: TRBV27
size: -
D: TRBD1
DNA: TGTGCCAGCAGTGACTCGGACAGGGGGCTGACTAATGAAAAACTGTTTTTT
CDR3: CASSDSDRGLTNEKLFF

J: TRBJ2-5
V: TRBV5-4
size: -
D: -
DNA: TGTGCCAGCAGCTTGGAGGGAGATTTAAAAGAGACCCAGTACTTC
CDR3: CASSLEGDLKETQYF

J: TRBJ2-5
V: TRBV6-5
size: -
D: TRBD1
DNA: TGTGCCAGCAGTTACGGGACAGGGTATACGGAGACCCAGTACTTC
CDR3: CASSYGTGYTETQYF

J: TRBJ1-1
V: TRBV5-1
size: few
D: -
DNA: TGCGCCAGCAGCTACGGAGGTGGAACTGAAGCTTTCTTT
CDR3: CASSYGGGTEAFF

J: TRBJ1-2
V: TRBV5-1
size: -
D: -
DNA: TGCGCCAGCAGCCCCCGGGGGGGCGGATATGGCTACACCTTC
CDR3: CASSPRGGGYGYTF

J: TRBJ1-1
V: TRBV7-9
size: -
D: -
DNA: TGTGCCAGCAGCTTAGCGACAGCCACTGAAGCTTTCTTT
CDR3: CASSLATATEAFF

J: TRBJ2-7
V: TRBV29-1
size: -
D: TRBD1
DNA: TGCAGCGTTGATAAGGGGGCGGGCCACGAGCAGTACTTC
CDR3: CSVDKGAGHEQYF

J: TRBJ1-1
V: TRBV27
size: -
D: -
DNA: TGTGCCAGCAGTCTGAGAGGGATGTTGACTGAAGCTTTCTTT
CDR3: CASSLRGMLTEAFF

J: TRBJ1-2
V: TRBV5-4
size: once
D: TRBD1
DNA: TGTGCCAGCAGCTCAGGGACAGGGATACATGGCTACACCTTC
CDR3: CASSSGTGIHGYTF

J: TRBJ1-1
V: TRBV5-8
size: few
D: -
DNA: TGTGCCAGCAGCTTGGTCTGGGACACGCGGACTGAAGCTTTCTTT
CDR3: CASSLVWDTRTEAFF

J: TRBJ2-5
V: TRBV6-5
size: -
D: TRBD1
DNA: TGTGCCAGCAGTCGCCAGGGGACAGGGAGTGAGACCCAGTACTTC
CDR3: CASSRQGTGSETQYF

J: TRBJ1-2
V: TRBV18
size: -
D: TRBD1
DNA: TGTGCCAGCTCAAAAATGACAGGGGTTGAGGACTATGGCTACACCTTC
CDR3: CASSKMTGVEDYGYTF

J: TRBJ2-5
V: TRBV7-9
size: -
D: -
DNA: TGTGCCAGCAGCTTAGCTGGACAGCTACAAGAGACCCAGTACTTC
CDR3: CASSLAGQLQETQYF

J: TRBJ1-2
V: TRBV28
size: -
D: -
DNA: TGTGCCAGCAGTTTTCTCTATGGCTACACCTTC
CDR3: CASSFLYGYTF

J: TRBJ2-7
V: TRBV5-1
size: -
D: -
DNA: TGCGCCAGCAGCAAGGGGGGGGGACATCTCGACCCCTACGAGCAGTACTTC
CDR3: CASSKGGGHLDPYEQYF

J: TRBJ2-1
V: TRBV2
size: -
D: TRBD2
DNA: TGTGCCAGCAGTGACAGCGGGGGGGTCCACAATGAGCAGTTCTTC
CDR3: CASSDSGGVHNEQFF

J: TRBJ2-5
V: TRBV9
size: -
D: -
DNA: TGTGCCAGCAGCACGGCGACCCTAGGTCCCCAGTACTTC
CDR3: CASSTATLGPQYF

J: TRBJ1-1
V: TRBV6-6
size: -
D: -
DNA: TGTGCCAGCAGTTACTGGCAGGACACTGAAGCTTTCTTT
CDR3: CASSYWQDTEAFF

J: TRBJ1-2
V: TRBV30
size: -
D: -
DNA: TGTGCCTGGAGTGTACAAGGGGTCTATGGCTACACCTTC
CDR3: CAWSVQGVYGYTF

J: TRBJ1-2
V: TRBV6-5
size: -
D: -
DNA: TGTGCCAGCAGTTACTCACCGGCGGGGGGCTATGGCTACACCTTC
CDR3: CASSYSPAGGYGYTF

J: TRBJ2-7
V: TRBV2
size: -
D: TRBD1
DNA: TGTGCCAGCAGCGGCTCGGGACAGGCGCCCTACGAGCAGTACTTC
CDR3: CASSGSGQAPYEQYF

J: TRBJ1-2
V: TRBV18
size: -
D: TRBD1
DNA: TGTGCCAGCTCATTCGACAGGGAGAACTATGGCTACACCTTC
CDR3: CASSFDRENYGYTF

J: TRBJ1-3
V: TRBV28
size: few
D: -
DNA: TGTGCCAGCCACTCACCTGGGGGGTTGAGTGGAAACACCATATATTTT
CDR3: CASHSPGGLSGNTIYF

J: TRBJ2-1
V: TRBV6-1
size: -
D: -
DNA: TGTGCCAGCAGCCTAGATACTAGCTCCTACAATGAGCAGTTCTTC
CDR3: CASSLDTSSYNEQFF

J: TRBJ2-7
V: TRBV15
size: -
D: TRBD2
DNA: TGTGCCACCAGCACCCGGACTAGCGGTGCGGAGCAGTACTTC
CDR3: CATSTRTSGAEQYF

J: TRBJ2-3
V: TRBV10-1
size: -
D: -
DNA: TGCGCCAGCAGTGAGTGGGGGGGCGGCACAGATACGCAGTATTTT
CDR3: CASSEWGGGTDTQYF

J: TRBJ1-1
V: TRBV19
size: -
D: -
DNA: TGTGCCAGTAACACGGGGGAAACTGCTTTCTTT
CDR3: CASNTGETAFF

J: TRBJ2-1
V: TRBV28
size: -
D: TRBD1
DNA: TGTGCCAGCACCTGGGACAGTGCCAATGAGCAGTTCTTC
CDR3: CASTWDSANEQFF

J: TRBJ1-2
V: TRBV28
size: -
D: TRBD1
DNA: TGTGCCAGCAGTTTCGGGCCGGACAGGATCTATGGCTACACCTTC
CDR3: CASSFGPDRIYGYTF

J: TRBJ2-5
V: TRBV9
size: -
D: -
DNA: TGTGCCAGCAGCGTAGCCCCTTCTGAGACCCAGTACTTC
CDR3: CASSVAPSETQYF

J: TRBJ2-2
V: TRBV19
size: -
D: -
DNA: TGTGCCAGTATGGCCCGAGGAGGCGCTAACACCGGGGAGCTGTTTTTT
CDR3: CASMARGGANTGELFF

J: TRBJ2-1
V: TRBV6-1
size: -
D: -
DNA: TGTGCCAGCAGTGATATGGGGAGACAGGATGAGCAGTTCTTC
CDR3: CASSDMGRQDEQFF

J: TRBJ1-2
V: TRBV18
size: -
D: TRBD1
DNA: TGTGCCAGCTCACGTGCGACAGGGGGCCTTAATGGCTACACCTTC
CDR3: CASSRATGGLNGYTF

J: TRBJ2-7
V: TRBV11-2
size: -
D: -
DNA: TGTGCCAGCAGCTTAGGCAACAGGGTGCCCCACTTCTACGAGCAGTACTTC
CDR3: CASSLGNRVPHFYEQYF

J: TRBJ1-1
V: TRBV7-6
size: -
D: -
DNA: TGTGCCAGCAGCATGGTGGCCACTGAAGCTTTCTTT
CDR3: CASSMVATEAFF

J: TRBJ2-5
V: TRBV30
size: -
D: -
DNA: TGTGCCTGGAGTAAGGGGCCGGATGGCAAGACCCAGTACTTC
CDR3: CAWSKGPDGKTQYF

J: TRBJ2-2
V: TRBV13
size: -
D: TRBD2
DNA: TGTGCCAGCACCCTCGGACTAGCGGGGGGGCCTGAGGCCGGGGAGCTGTTTTTT
CDR3: CASTLGLAGGPEAGELFF

J: TRBJ1-5
V: TRBV27
size: -
D: TRBD1
DNA: TGTGCCAGCGGGACCACCGGGGGGACAGGGTTTTTGAATCAGCCCCAGCATTTT
CDR3: CASGTTGGTGFLNQPQHF

J: TRBJ2-7
V: TRBV2
size: -
D: -
DNA: TGTGCCAGCAGTGAAAGGCGGAACTACGAGCAGTACTTC
CDR3: CASSERRNYEQYF

J: TRBJ1-2
V: TRBV11-2
size: -
D: -
DNA: TGTGCCAGCAGTTCCCAGGGTAACTATGGCTACACCTTC
CDR3: CASSSQGNYGYTF

J: TRBJ2-3
V: TRBV6-4
size: once
D: TRBD2
DNA: TGTGCCAGCAGAATGAGCGGGGGGTTTGGAGATACGCAGTATTTT
CDR3: CASRMSGGFGDTQYF

J: TRBJ2-1
V: TRBV5-1
size: -
D: -
DNA: TGCGCCAGCAGCTTGCTTGGGTTGGACGGAGGGTACAATGAGCAGTTCTTC
CDR3: CASSLLGLDGGYNEQFF

J: TRBJ2-1
V: TRBV20-1
size: -
D: -
DNA: TGCAGTGTTAAAGCCGGGACTCTTCAGTTCTTC
CDR3: CSVKAGTLQFF

J: TRBJ2-7
V: TRBV28
size: -
D: -
DNA: TGTGCCAGCAGTTACCCCGACGGGGGCGAGCAGTACTTC
CDR3: CASSYPDGGEQYF